These 20 T cell receptor beta chains were sequenced from one sample in a study of blood T cells in healthy people across ages. Through a sample-barcoded 5' primer and a J-beta primer mix, a second PCR was run for about 6 to 12 cycles. TCRdb re-analysed the 5' RACE reads in MiXCR, keeping a single row per CDR3 protein. The repertoire holds 700,000 or so distinct CDR3 sequences, with 40% to 45% as singletons. The specimen sequenced was blood. The receptors were sampled from a man aged 80 or over in good health.

The V gene is TRBV9, the J gene TRBJ2-7; 7 bases are shared with TRBD1. Germline V CDR1 and CDR2: SGDLS, YYNGEE. V shed 3 bases, J shed 1 base, and the junction held 7 bases outside the gene matches. The CDR3 spans 15 residues. The CDR3 sequence: CASSARDSSSYEQYF. For the CDR3, the DNA is TGTGCCAGCAGCGCCCGGGACAGTTCTTCCTACGAGCAGTACTTC.

This clonotype was observed a few times. The chain is built from TRBV5-5 and TRBJ2-2; 8 bases map to TRBD1. Trimming took 4 bases from V and 7 from J; bases not matched to a gene: 9. The CDR3 contains 15 residues. The germline V gene encodes CDR1 SGHKS and CDR2 YYEKEE (reference sequence). The CDR3 reads CASSHQTGDFGELFF. The CDR3 nucleotides read TGTGCCAGCAGCCATCAGACAGGGGATTTCGGGGAGCTGTTTTTT. Using reference TRBV5-5 and TRBJ2-2 for the parts outside the CDR3, the full variable domain is DAGVTQSPTHLIKTRGQQVTLRCSPISGHKSVSWYQQVLGQGPQFIFQYYEKEERGRGNFPDRFSARQFPNYSSELNVNALLLGDSALYLCASSHQTGDFGELFFGEGSRLTVL.

The V call is TRBV20-1, the J call TRBJ2-1; 11 positions agree with TRBD2. Losses at the gene ends were 0 bases for V and 0 bases for J; bases not matched to a gene: 13. Germline V gene data show CDR1 as DFQATT and CDR2 as SNEGSKA (reference sequence). This CDR3 comprises 20 residues. In DNA form, the CDR3 reads TGCAGTGCTAGAGATCAAAGGCTAGCGGGAGGAATCTACTCCTACAATGAGCAGTTCTTC. Its translation: CSARDQRLAGGIYSYNEQFF.

This clonotype was observed many times. This sequence joins TRBV3-1 and TRBJ1-2, with D perhaps TRBD1 (6 bases). CDR3 length: 12 amino acids. The ends were cut back, 4 bases at V and 6 bases at J, with 9 bases in the middle. CDR1 is LGHDT, CDR2 YNNKEL, per germline (reference sequence). The CDR3, as DNA: TGTGCCAGCAGCCTCAGGGGTAATGGCTACACCTTC. As protein: CASSLRGNGYTF.

Regarding this clonotype: A much larger clonotype is one base distant, so this may be a read error. The chain links TRBV20-1 to TRBJ1-2, with 7 positions matching TRBD1. This CDR3 has 13 residues. The germline gives CDR1 DFQATT, CDR2 SNEGSKA (reference sequence). The CDR3 here is CGARVGTENGYTF. The DNA for the CDR3 is TGCGGTGCTAGAGTGGGGACAGAAAATGGCTACACCTTC.

V gene TRBV18 combines with J gene TRBJ1-2; D call uncertain. The germline V gene has CDR1 KGHSH and CDR2 LQKENI. V was cut by 3 bases and J by 1 base, with 6 bases left in between. The CDR3 loop spans 13 amino acids. This CDR3 reads CASSPTDNYGYTF. CDR3 sequence (DNA): TGTGCCAGCTCACCTACAGATAACTATGGCTACACCTTC.

Concerning this clonotype: The junction does not match germline at one end; this may be a read error. The rearrangement joins TRBV6-2 or TRBV6-3 to TRBJ1-1, with D perhaps matching TRBD1 (5 bases). Germline V gene sequence: CDR1 MNHEY, CDR2 SVGEGT. This CDR3 comprises 14 residues. Written as DNA, the CDR3 is TGTACCAGCATTAGACGAGGGACGGGAACTGAAGCTTTCTTT. Translating gives CTSIRRGTGTEAFF.

Only a few counts were recorded for this clonotype. The V call is TRBV20-1, the J call TRBJ2-3; D possibly uses TRBD1 or TRBD2 (6 bases each). Trimming took off 3 bases at V and 5 bases at J, with 15 bases between the two ends. CDR3 length equals 14 residues. The V gene's germline CDR1 is DFQATT and CDR2 SNEGSKA (reference sequence). CDR3 in DNA: TGCAGTGCTAGTGGCGGGGTACAGGGAGATACGCAGTATTTT. Residues: CSASGGVQGDTQYF.

The chain is built from TRBV6-1 and TRBJ2-3, with 8 bases lining up with TRBD1. The CDR3 is 14 amino acids. Losses at the gene ends were 7 bases for V and 1 base for J; bases not matched to a gene: 4. Per the germline V gene, CDR1 is MNHNS and CDR2 is SASEGT. CDR3 sequence (DNA): TGTGCCAGCACCGAGACAGGGGGCACAGATACGCAGTATTTT. Amino acids: CASTETGGTDTQYF.

There are many counts of this clonotype. The chain employs TRBV20-1 and TRBJ1-2, with D unclear. The CDR3 runs 12 residues. CDR1 and CDR2 (germline): DFQATT, SNEGSKA (reference sequence). V was pared by 3 bases and J by 11 bases, with 16 bases between. CDR3: CSASTDRPTYTF. The DNA of the CDR3 is TGCAGTGCTAGTACCGATCGGCCGACTTACACCTTC.

This clonotype showed up just a few times. This chain connects TRBV4-3 to TRBJ1-6; TRBD1 matches 11 bases. CDR3 length: 17 amino acids. The V gene end was trimmed by 0 bases and the J gene end by 14 bases; junction bases not matched to a gene: 12. Germline V CDR1 and CDR2: LGHNA, YSLEER. The CDR3 here is CASSQDAGTGGVFSLHF. CDR3 sequence (DNA): TGCGCCAGCAGCCAAGATGCGGGGACAGGGGGTGTTTTCTCCCTCCACTTT.

This chain joins TRBV20-1 and TRBJ2-3; perhaps TRBD2 as D (5 bases). Germline CDR1 DFQATT, CDR2 SNEGSKA (reference sequence). The CDR3 totals 15 residues. The V gene lost 5 bases and the J gene lost 1 base, with 16 bases spanning the gap. The DNA of the CDR3 is TGCAGTGCTTCAGTGAGACGAGCGGGCACAGATACGCAGTATTTT. Its translation: CSASVRRAGTDTQYF.

This sequence joins TRBV20-1 and TRBJ2-1; D may correspond to TRBD1 or TRBD2 (5 bases each). The CDR3 loop spans 16 amino acids. Trimming took 1 base from V and 7 from J, leaving 20 bases between them. Looked up from germline, CDR1 is DFQATT and CDR2 is SNEGSKA (reference sequence). CDR3 sequence (DNA): TGCAGTGCTAGAGCCTCCCGCGGAGCTTGGGGGAATGAGCAGTTCTTC. Translating gives CSARASRGAWGNEQFF.

V and J are TRBV4-1 and TRBJ2-6, with D tentatively TRBD2 (5 bases). The V gene's germline CDR1 is MGHRA and CDR2 YSYEKL. CDR3 size: 17 residues. The V end lost 0 bases, the J end lost 0 bases, and 9 bases lay between the germline ends. CDR3 protein: CASSQDGEISGANVLTF. The CDR3 DNA follows: TGCGCCAGCAGCCAAGATGGGGAGATCTCTGGGGCCAACGTCCTGACTTTC.

The chain has TRBV6-4 and TRBJ1-2; the D gene is possibly TRBD1 (5 bases). V was shortened by 10 bases and J by 7 bases, with 22 bases between the two germline ends. Germline assignment: CDR1 MRHNA and CDR2 SNTAGT. This CDR3 spans 14 amino acids. In DNA, the CDR3 is TGTGCCACCCGAGACAGTTTAATCTTCGGTGGCTACACCTTC. This sequence encodes CATRDSLIFGGYTF.

This clonotype was seen a few times. The chain joins TRBV5-1 to TRBJ2-7; D unclear. The germline gives CDR1 SGHRS, CDR2 YFSETQ. Trimming removed 3 bases from V and 2 bases from J, with 15 bases in between. This CDR3 comprises 15 residues. The CDR3 here is CASSYTHGPTYEQYF. Written as DNA, the CDR3 is TGCGCCAGCAGCTACACCCACGGGCCCACCTACGAGCAGTACTTC. The whole variable domain, filled in from reference TRBV5-1 and TRBJ2-7, reads KAGVTQTPRYLIKTRGQQVTLSCSPISGHRSVSWYQQTPGQGLQFLFEYFSETQRNKGNFPGRFSGRQFSNSRSEMNVSTLELGDSALYLCASSYTHGPTYEQYFGPGTRLTVT.

In its sample, this clonotype was seen a few times. The rearrangement uses TRBV7-6 and TRBJ2-2; TRBD2 might be the D (6 bases). The CDR3 contains 14 residues. V was clipped by 6 bases and J by 0 bases, with 8 bases between them. The germline V gene encodes CDR1 SGHVS and CDR2 FNYEAQ. CDR3 DNA: TGTGCCAGCAGGGTAGCGGCGAACACCGGGGAGCTGTTTTTT. Translated: CASRVAANTGELFF. Full variable domain (missing parts from reference TRBV7-6 and TRBJ2-2): GAGVSQSPRYKVTKRGQDVALRCDPISGHVSLYWYRQALGQGPEFLTYFNYEAQQDKSGLPNDRFSAERPEGSISTLTIQRTEQRDSAMYRCASRVAANTGELFFGEGSRLTVL.

CDR3 loop: CSVQGVGANYGYTF. CDR3 DNA: TGCAGCGTGCAGGGGGTAGGGGCTAACTATGGCTACACCTTC. This chain joins TRBV29-1 and TRBJ1-2; 7 positions match TRBD1. CDR1 and CDR2 (germline): SQVTM, ANQGSEA. V dropped 6 bases and J dropped 0; count of bases not matched to a gene: 7. The CDR3 runs to 14 residues.

CDR3: CASNNPRQGKNYGYTF. CDR3 nucleotide sequence: TGTGCCAGCAACAACCCCCGACAGGGGAAGAACTATGGCTACACCTTC. This chain links TRBV3-1 with TRBJ1-2; TRBD1 matches 8 bases. With V trimmed by 7 bases and J by 2 bases, 12 bases remained unmatched. The CDR3 runs to 16 residues. CDR1 and CDR2 from the germline V gene are LGHDT and YNNKEL (reference sequence).

With regard to this clonotype: One junction end disagrees with the germline gene, perhaps due to a read error. The CDR3 nucleotides read TGTGGCAGCAGTGAATCTGGACAGGGACCCTACAATGAGCAGTACTTC. This translates into CGSSESGQGPYNEQYF. The chain employs TRBV25-1 and TRBJ2-7; 8 positions match TRBD1. The CDR3 is 16 amino acids. Per germline, CDR1 MGHDK and CDR2 SYGVNS.